The present T cell receptor beta chain was sequenced within a study of cytotoxic CD8 clonotypes in ibrutinib-treated CLL. Findings of the study overall: Timing of sampling differed between sustained-remission and progressing patients. Public clonotypes, found uncommonly, either contracted or stayed stable on treatment.

CDR1 is SGHNT, CDR2 YYREEE, per germline (reference sequence). The CDR3 consists of 16 residues. The junction had 6 bases not matched to a gene; V was cut back by 4 bases and J by 5 bases. Data came from immunoSEQ multiplex PCR; TCRdb stores just in-frame clones and leaves some out. The sample has around 130,000 clones, around 84% seen once. Remarks on this clone: The antigen is undetermined.

The sample here was PBMCs, taken after 24 months of ibrutinib treatment. The clonotype was recovered from a human donor with chronic lymphocytic leukemia. The gene calls are TRBV5-4 and TRBJ1-6; 10 bases are a match to TRBD1. CDR3 protein: CASSGRTGGDNSPLHF. The CDR3 region has the DNA TGTGCCAGCAGCGGAAGGACAGGGGGAGATAATTCACCCCTCCACTTT.